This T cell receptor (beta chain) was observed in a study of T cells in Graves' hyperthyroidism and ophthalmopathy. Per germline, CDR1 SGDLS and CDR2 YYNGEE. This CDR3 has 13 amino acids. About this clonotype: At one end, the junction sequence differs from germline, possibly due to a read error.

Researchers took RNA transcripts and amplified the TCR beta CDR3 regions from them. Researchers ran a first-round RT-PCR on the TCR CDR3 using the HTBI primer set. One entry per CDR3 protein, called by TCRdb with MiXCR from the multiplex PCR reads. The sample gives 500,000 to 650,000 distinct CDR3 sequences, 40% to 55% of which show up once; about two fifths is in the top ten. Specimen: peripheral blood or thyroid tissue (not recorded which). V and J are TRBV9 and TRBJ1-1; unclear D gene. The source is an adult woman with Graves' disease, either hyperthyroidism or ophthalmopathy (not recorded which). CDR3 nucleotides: TGTGCCAGAAGCGCCACCGCCCAAACTGAAGCTTTCTTT. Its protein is CARSATAQTEAFF.